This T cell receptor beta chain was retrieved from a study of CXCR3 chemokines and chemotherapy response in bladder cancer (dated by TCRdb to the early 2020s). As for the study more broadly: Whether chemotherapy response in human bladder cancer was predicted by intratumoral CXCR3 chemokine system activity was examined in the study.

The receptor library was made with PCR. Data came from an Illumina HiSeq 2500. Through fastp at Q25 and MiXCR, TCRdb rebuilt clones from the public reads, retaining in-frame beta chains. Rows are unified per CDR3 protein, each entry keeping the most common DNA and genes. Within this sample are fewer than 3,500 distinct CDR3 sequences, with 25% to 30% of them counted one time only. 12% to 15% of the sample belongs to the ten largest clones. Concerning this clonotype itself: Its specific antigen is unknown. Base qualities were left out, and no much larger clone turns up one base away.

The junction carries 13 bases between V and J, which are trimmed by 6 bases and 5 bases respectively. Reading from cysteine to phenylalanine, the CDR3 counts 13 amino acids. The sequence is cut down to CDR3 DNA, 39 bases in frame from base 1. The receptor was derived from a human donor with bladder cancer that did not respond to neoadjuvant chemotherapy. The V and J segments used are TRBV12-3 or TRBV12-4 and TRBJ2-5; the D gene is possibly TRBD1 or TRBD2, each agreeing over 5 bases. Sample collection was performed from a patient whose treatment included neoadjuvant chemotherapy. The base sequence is TGTGCCAGCAGCCCTATGGGGACGGAGACCCAGTACTTC. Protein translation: CASSPMGTETQYF.